This is a list of T cell receptor beta chains from one sample in a study of vaccination and CD4 T cells after COVID-19. TCRdb reanalysed the PCR reads using MiXCR and keeps one entry per CDR3 protein. The sample has roughly 4,600 distinct CDR3 sequences, approximately 61% seen once. What these receptors recognize is not known. The specimen sequenced was CD4+ T cells from blood, cultured in vitro. These receptors originate from a human donor in good health. Each CDR3 is given with its conserved first and last residue. D genes are given only for firm matches. Only some rows state a clone size, as once, few, many or a class for expanded clones.

D gene: TRBD1
V gene: TRBV2
clone size: NA
J gene: TRBJ1-1
CDR3 protein: CASSENRDRADTEAFF
CDR3 DNA: TGTGCCAGCAGTGAAAACCGGGACAGGGCAGACACTGAAGCTTTCTTT

D gene: NA
V gene: TRBV2
clone size: NA
J gene: TRBJ1-5
CDR3 protein: CASKFEGAYQPQHF
CDR3 DNA: TGTGCCAGCAAGTTCGAAGGGGCCTATCAGCCCCAGCATTTT

D gene: NA
V gene: TRBV28
clone size: NA
J gene: TRBJ1-2
CDR3 protein: CASSSHSGTGNYGYTF
CDR3 DNA: TGTGCCAGCAGTTCCCATTCCGGAACAGGGAACTATGGCTACACCTTC

D gene: NA
V gene: TRBV24-1
clone size: few
J gene: TRBJ2-2
CDR3 protein: CASQPAPSGNTGELFF
CDR3 DNA: TGTGCCTCCCAGCCCGCACCGTCCGGGAACACCGGGGAGCTGTTTTTT

D gene: TRBD1
V gene: TRBV2
clone size: few
J gene: TRBJ1-5
CDR3 protein: CASRGQGAFGNQPQHF
CDR3 DNA: TGTGCCAGCAGGGGACAGGGGGCATTCGGCAATCAGCCCCAGCATTTT

D gene: NA
V gene: TRBV19
clone size: NA
J gene: TRBJ1-5
CDR3 protein: CASSTDIYSNQPQHF
CDR3 DNA: TGTGCCAGTAGTACGGACATTTATAGCAATCAGCCCCAGCATTTT

D gene: NA
V gene: TRBV15
clone size: NA
J gene: TRBJ2-1
CDR3 protein: CATSRDEVALEQFF
CDR3 DNA: TGTGCCACCAGCAGAGATGAGGTAGCCCTGGAGCAGTTCTTC

D gene: NA
V gene: TRBV2
clone size: NA
J gene: TRBJ2-1
CDR3 protein: CASSDWYLNEQFF
CDR3 DNA: TGTGCCAGCAGTGATTGGTATCTGAATGAGCAGTTCTTC

D gene: TRBD2
V gene: TRBV20-1
clone size: NA
J gene: TRBJ2-7
CDR3 protein: CSAISGGAVAYEQYF
CDR3 DNA: TGCAGTGCTATTAGCGGGGGGGCCGTGGCCTACGAGCAGTACTTC

D gene: NA
V gene: TRBV2
clone size: NA
J gene: TRBJ2-7
CDR3 protein: CASRLLEQYF
CDR3 DNA: TGTGCCAGCAGGCTGCTCGAGCAGTACTTC

D gene: NA
V gene: TRBV28
clone size: NA
J gene: TRBJ1-6
CDR3 protein: CASGGPRVNSPLHF
CDR3 DNA: TGTGCCAGCGGGGGACCAAGAGTCAATTCACCCCTCCACTTT

D gene: TRBD2
V gene: TRBV12-3/TRBV12-4
clone size: NA
J gene: TRBJ2-7
CDR3 protein: CASTRYPLGGTHSSYEQYF
CDR3 DNA: TGTGCCAGCACCCGCTATCCCTTGGGGGGGACGCACAGTTCCTACGAGCAGTACTTC

D gene: NA
V gene: TRBV20-1
clone size: NA
J gene: TRBJ2-3
CDR3 protein: CSATGTVITDTQYF
CDR3 DNA: TGCAGTGCGACCGGGACTGTAATCACAGATACGCAGTATTTT

D gene: NA
V gene: TRBV7-2
clone size: NA
J gene: TRBJ2-3
CDR3 protein: CASSLPLLGDTQYF
CDR3 DNA: TGTGCCAGCAGCTTACCGCTTTTAGGAGATACGCAGTATTTT

D gene: NA
V gene: TRBV15
clone size: NA
J gene: TRBJ2-5
CDR3 protein: CATSRGTAYQETQYF
CDR3 DNA: TGTGCCACCAGCAGAGGGACAGCCTACCAAGAGACCCAGTACTTC

D gene: NA
V gene: TRBV7-9
clone size: NA
J gene: TRBJ1-1
CDR3 protein: CASSPTPGLSEAFF
CDR3 DNA: TGTGCCAGCAGCCCCACCCCCGGACTCTCCGAAGCTTTCTTT

D gene: NA
V gene: TRBV20-1
clone size: few
J gene: TRBJ1-3
CDR3 protein: CSARLLGNGNTIYF
CDR3 DNA: TGCAGTGCTAGATTATTGGGTAATGGAAACACCATATATTTT

D gene: TRBD1
V gene: TRBV7-9
clone size: once
J gene: TRBJ1-5
CDR3 protein: CASSLEGQGQPQHF
CDR3 DNA: TGTGCCAGCAGCTTAGAGGGACAGGGCCAGCCCCAGCATTTT

D gene: NA
V gene: TRBV27
clone size: few
J gene: TRBJ1-5
CDR3 protein: CASSLGDNQPQHF
CDR3 DNA: TGTGCCAGCAGTTTGGGGGACAATCAGCCCCAGCATTTT

D gene: NA
V gene: TRBV6-1
clone size: few
J gene: TRBJ1-1
CDR3 protein: CASSDPTPGSPEAFF
CDR3 DNA: TGTGCCAGCAGTGACCCTACCCCAGGGAGCCCTGAAGCTTTCTTT

D gene: NA
V gene: TRBV6-1
clone size: NA
J gene: TRBJ1-6
CDR3 protein: CASRLTGTQNSPLHF
CDR3 DNA: TGTGCCAGCAGACTAACCGGGACACAGAATTCACCCCTCCACTTT

D gene: NA
V gene: TRBV20-1
clone size: NA
J gene: TRBJ2-3
CDR3 protein: CSASPTLDTQYF
CDR3 DNA: TGCAGTGCTAGCCCCACCCTGGATACGCAGTATTTT

D gene: NA
V gene: TRBV10-1
clone size: NA
J gene: TRBJ1-1
CDR3 protein: CASTSNVNTEAFF
CDR3 DNA: TGCGCCAGCACAAGCAACGTGAACACTGAAGCTTTCTTT

D gene: NA
V gene: TRBV20-1
clone size: NA
J gene: TRBJ2-4
CDR3 protein: CSARVPGGLAKNIQYF
CDR3 DNA: TGCAGTGCTAGAGTCCCAGGAGGGCTAGCCAAAAACATTCAGTACTTC

D gene: NA
V gene: TRBV10-1
clone size: once
J gene: TRBJ2-1
CDR3 protein: CASSGGSSYNEQFF
CDR3 DNA: TGCGCCAGCTCTGGGGGTAGCTCCTACAATGAGCAGTTCTTC

D gene: NA
V gene: TRBV10-1
clone size: few
J gene: TRBJ1-1
CDR3 protein: CASGPPWVVEGTEAFF
CDR3 DNA: TGCGCCAGCGGTCCGCCCTGGGTGGTAGAGGGCACTGAAGCTTTCTTT